This TCR beta chain came from a study of cytomegalovirus exposure and HLA in healthy donors. Germline V gives CDR1 SQVTM, CDR2 ANQGSEA. There are 16 residues in the CDR3. The V segment lost 1 base and the J segment 9 bases; nucleotides outside the gene matches: 12. 13 Jbeta primers and 60 Vbeta primers were used for the PCR. In the original analysis: Later, an analysis found some 80 million unique TCR beta chains, and around 10 million of these were shared. Produced via immunoSEQ multiplex PCR; TCRdb's table is partial and in-frame only. The V and J calls and clone size were taken over from that table, and D and trimming were inferred from the DNA. The sample yields roughly 120,000 clones, under 85% seen once. Study observations and caveats: Generally TCR sequences proved uncommon, though certain public TCRs appeared in numerous donors. CMV serostatus was the only recorded immune exposure for donors.

Healthy bone marrow donors made up the cohort. On this clone itself: Antigen specificity is unknown.

The chain combines TRBV29-1 with TRBJ1-5, with 10 bases fitting TRBD1. The receptor was isolated from a woman aged 45-59 years in good health and CMV-seropositive. The specimen was PBMCs. CDR3 bases: TGCAGCGTTGAAGCGCAAGGAGGACAGGGGGTCTTGCCCCAGCATTTT. Its protein is CSVEAQGGQGVLPQHF.